The 7 T cell receptor beta chains reported below all come from one sample, sequenced in a study of Graves' ophthalmopathy and Graves' hyperthyroidism. RNA transcripts provided the template for amplifying TCR beta CDR3 regions. The authors performed first-round RT-PCR with HTBI primers and then a second-round multiplex PCR. A single record per CDR3 protein comes from TCRdb applying MiXCR to the multiplex PCR reads. Among some 390,000 distinct CDR3 sequences listed, around 16% were seen once. The material sequenced was peripheral blood. The receptor set was obtained from a woman aged 18-35 years with Graves' ophthalmopathy.

This clonotype was seen many times. V and J are TRBV6-2 or TRBV6-3 and TRBJ2-7; 7 nucleotides agree with TRBD1. J was trimmed by 2 bases and V by 2 bases; bases with no gene match: 15. Germline values: CDR1 MNHEY, CDR2 SVGEGT. The CDR3 has 18 amino acids. The DNA for the CDR3 is TGTGCCAGCAGTTACCGTCGTCCGGGACAGACTACGACCTACGAGCAGTACTTC. Encoded protein: CASSYRRPGQTTTYEQYF.

This clonotype was observed at least ten times. The chain uses TRBV2 and TRBJ2-5, with D perhaps TRBD1 (6 bases). CDR3 length: 14 residues. Per the germline V gene, CDR1 is SNHLY and CDR2 is FYNNEI. Trimming shortened V by 5 bases and J by 2 bases, and 12 bases separated the two germline ends. The CDR3 DNA reads as TGTGCCAGCAGTTCCGGGACATATCAAGAGACCCAGTACTTC. This codes for CASSSGTYQETQYF.

The rearrangement uses TRBV10-2 and TRBJ1-1, with TRBD1 matching 9 bases. The germline V gene has CDR1 WSHSY and CDR2 SAAADI. This CDR3 is 17 amino acids long. V dropped 8 bases and J dropped 0; count of bases not matched to a gene: 13. The CDR3 coding sequence is TGCGCCAGCGATCACAGGGGGCCCGGAACAATGAACACTGAAGCTTTCTTT. This sequence encodes CASDHRGPGTMNTEAFF.

The chain uses TRBV20-1 and TRBJ2-7, with no clear D. V was clipped by 2 bases and J by 3 bases, with 2 bases between them. This CDR3 contains 10 residues. The germline gives CDR1 DFQATT, CDR2 SNEGSKA (reference sequence). CDR3: CSARHYEQYF. DNA for the CDR3: TGCAGTGCTAGACACTACGAGCAGTACTTC.

The sample holds many counts of this clonotype. The chain is built from TRBV6-5 and TRBJ1-1; D is unclear. The CDR3 loop spans 14 amino acids. V lost 7 bases to trimming and J lost 0 bases, with 12 bases between them. The germline V gene encodes CDR1 MNHEY and CDR2 SVGAGI. The CDR3 nucleotides read TGTGCCAGCACCGACTGGTCGGTGAACACTGAAGCTTTCTTT. It is translated as CASTDWSVNTEAFF.

There are many counts of this clonotype. This chain links TRBV4-3 with TRBJ2-7, with D perhaps TRBD2 (5 bases). The CDR3 is 15 amino acids. Germline lookup yields CDR1 LGHNA and CDR2 YSLEER. V gave up 0 bases and J gave up 3 bases, with 12 bases separating them. The CDR3 here is CASSQDRDSRYEQYF. The CDR3, as DNA: TGCGCCAGCAGCCAAGATCGGGATTCCCGCTACGAGCAGTACTTC.

Ten or more counts support this clonotype. V is TRBV2 and J is TRBJ2-5; 9 nucleotides line up with TRBD1. CDR3 length equals 14 residues. V trimming: 7 bases; J trimming: 1 base; junction bases outside the gene matches: 4. The germline V gene encodes CDR1 SNHLY and CDR2 FYNNEI. The CDR3: CASIRDRAQETQYF. CDR3 sequence (DNA): TGTGCCAGCATCCGGGACAGGGCCCAAGAGACCCAGTACTTC.